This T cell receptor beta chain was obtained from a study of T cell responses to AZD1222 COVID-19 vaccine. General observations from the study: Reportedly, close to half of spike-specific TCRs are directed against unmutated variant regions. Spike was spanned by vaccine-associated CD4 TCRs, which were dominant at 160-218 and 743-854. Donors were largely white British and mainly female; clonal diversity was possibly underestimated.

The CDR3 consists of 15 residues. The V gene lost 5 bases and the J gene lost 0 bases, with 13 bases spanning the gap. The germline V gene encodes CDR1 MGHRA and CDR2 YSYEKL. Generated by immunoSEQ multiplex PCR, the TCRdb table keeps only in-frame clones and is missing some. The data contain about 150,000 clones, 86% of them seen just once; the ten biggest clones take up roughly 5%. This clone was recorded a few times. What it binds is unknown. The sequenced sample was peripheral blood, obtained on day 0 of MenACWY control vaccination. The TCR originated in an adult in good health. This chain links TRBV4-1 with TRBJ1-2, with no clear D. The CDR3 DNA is TGCGCCAGCAGCTCAGGAGGAGGAGCTAACTATGGCTACACCTTC. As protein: CASSSGGGANYGYTF.